The rows below give T cell receptor beta chains drawn from one sample of a study of blood T cells in healthy people across ages. MiXCR was run by TCRdb on the 5' RACE reads, yielding one entry per CDR3 protein. The sample holds roughly 800,000 distinct CDR3 sequences, 25% seen once. These data were also filed under a second study, of T cells of mothers and their children.

The sample taken for sequencing was blood. The source is a boy between 10 and 17 years old in good health. The CDR3 runs from the conserved cysteine through the conserved F or W.

v_gene,j_gene,CDR3aa
TRBV4-2,TRBJ2-2,CASSQTPAGGEGGELFF
TRBV7-9,TRBJ1-1,CASSSQGTRAEAFF
TRBV9,TRBJ2-1,CASSVGVKSYNEQFF
TRBV28,TRBJ2-7,CASSQGLAGAKSSYEQYF
TRBV5-5,TRBJ1-1,CASSVSTEAFF
TRBV9,TRBJ2-7,CASSVDPSGASYEQYF
TRBV7-6,TRBJ2-7,CASSRGTESGEQYF
TRBV7-2,TRBJ1-5,CASSLGGARRSNQPQHF
TRBV5-1,TRBJ2-2,CASSLEQRKNTGELFF
TRBV7-9,TRBJ2-3,CASSTRQGVSTDTQYF
TRBV2,TRBJ2-1,CASSDPGGIYNEQFF
TRBV20-1,NA,CSARDWTSGSKNEQFF
TRBV24-1,TRBJ2-2,CATSDFRVGTGELFF
TRBV3-1,TRBJ2-3,CASSAVLQGAEDTQYF
TRBV12-3/TRBV12-4,TRBJ2-2,CASKGYPGELFF
TRBV4-2,TRBJ2-2,CASSQDAQRGAGGNGELFF
TRBV6-5,TRBJ1-3,CASSYSGTSGATIYF
TRBV12-3/TRBV12-4,TRBJ1-6,CASSLWRDSNSPLHF
TRBV29-1,TRBJ2-3,CSVAPGLADTQYF
TRBV16,TRBJ2-7,CASGTGTGPYEQYF
TRBV7-2,TRBJ1-1,CASRRDPGYTEAFF
TRBV7-3,TRBJ2-3,CASSLNRPDTQYF
TRBV7-6,TRBJ2-2,CASSLVEASLQGELFF
TRBV20-1,TRBJ1-1,CSASQGAPGTEAFF
TRBV7-2,TRBJ1-1,CASSFSGGDEAFF
TRBV4-2,TRBJ2-5,CASSQDPGLASETQYF
TRBV20-1,TRBJ2-7,CSARDPGAGSYEQYF
TRBV20-1,TRBJ1-2,CSARGGSYGYTF
TRBV7-9,TRBJ2-1,CASSLAQAEQFF
TRBV12-3/TRBV12-4,TRBJ2-3,CASSLGFRDTQYF
TRBV29-1,TRBJ1-1,CSVPWTGTEAFF
TRBV6-1,TRBJ2-7,CASSNLAGNSYEQYF
TRBV7-9,TRBJ2-1,CASSFRTQNSYNEQFF
TRBV11-1,TRBJ2-7,CASSAEKTYEQYF
TRBV5-6,TRBJ2-1,CASSLIFWRHKDYNEQFF
TRBV12-3/TRBV12-4,TRBJ1-4,CASSLTTGNEKLFF
TRBV28,TRBJ2-7,CASTTTGVGFEQYF
TRBV5-1,NA,CASSYGTSGGEQFF
TRBV7-8,TRBJ2-7,CASSFGLALVDLYF
TRBV7-9,NA,CASSSSSWTPKLYEQYF
TRBV29-1,TRBJ2-5,CSVGAGGVETQYF
TRBV7-3,TRBJ2-1,CASSPSGGGNEQFF
TRBV5-1,TRBJ2-7,CASSSEGLAYYEQYF
TRBV20-1,TRBJ2-1,CSARPLDGGGAYNEQFF
TRBV7-3,NA,CASSLSLAGEQFF
TRBV9,TRBJ2-2,CASSAHNTGELFF
TRBV12-3/TRBV12-4,TRBJ2-4,CASSFTGWDIQYF
TRBV29-1,TRBJ1-1,CSVLGTGQVTEAFF
TRBV2,TRBJ1-1,CASSEIPDRRATEAFF
TRBV27,TRBJ2-5,CASRAEWTSGSETQYF
TRBV12-3/TRBV12-4,TRBJ2-4,CASRSENIQYF
TRBV10-3,TRBJ1-2,CAISQESTRGYTF
TRBV3-1,TRBJ2-1,CASSQAGTDEQFF
TRBV9,TRBJ2-3,CASSVGTVDTQYF
TRBV6-2/TRBV6-3,TRBJ1-1,CASSYPSYIRGTEAFF
TRBV5-1,NA,CASSEGLAIAYNEQFF
TRBV20-1,TRBJ2-7,CSARDLGSYEQYF
TRBV7-6,TRBJ2-4,CACSPFMGASKNIQYF
TRBV29-1,TRBJ2-4,CSVEGDNKNIQYF
TRBV7-9,TRBJ1-1,CASSLRQGTNTEAFF